This T cell receptor (beta chain) was profiled in a study of regulatory T cells in long-lasting Graves disease. The authors built TCR beta libraries using iRepertoire HTBI primers and Arm-PCR of CDR3 regions. MiXCR, applied by TCRdb to the multiplex PCR reads, yields one record per CDR3 protein. This table has roughly 350,000 distinct CDR3 sequences, about 16% appearing once. The V end was cut by 0 bases, the J end by 3 bases, with 14 bases between. The CDR3 totals 17 residues. CDR1 SGHTA and CDR2 FQGTGA come from the germline V gene. The time point: newly diagnosed GD, antithyroid drugs for less than 3 months. Researchers made the TCR library from RNA that was extracted from PBMCs. This clonotype was picked up a small number of times. In addition, the sample was reused for a study of T cells in Graves' hyperthyroidism and ophthalmopathy. That publication notes: Most thyroid-expanded clonotypes above 0.001 were also found in blood.

The material sequenced was peripheral blood mononuclear cells (PBMCs), taken at new diagnosis, from a patient treated with antithyroid drugs. The rearrangement links TRBV7-3 to TRBJ2-2; D is ambiguous. The receptor was isolated from a woman aged 18-29 years with Graves disease. The CDR3 protein is CASSLTIGPVHTGELFF. CDR3 bases: TGTGCCAGCAGCTTAACGATAGGTCCGGTGCACACCGGGGAGCTGTTTTTT. Full variable domain (missing parts from reference TRBV7-3 and TRBJ2-2): GAGVSQTPSNKVTEKGKYVELRCDPISGHTALYWYRQSLGQGPEFLIYFQGTGAADDSGLPNDRFFAVRPEGSVSTLKIQRTERGDSAVYLCASSLTIGPVHTGELFFGEGSRLTVL.